The next 30 T cell receptor beta chains were all read from a single sample in a study of PD-L1 blockade in urothelial cancer. Indicated time point: peripheral blood 6 weeks after treatment start. Assay used: immunoSEQ multiplex PCR; TCRdb lists only in-frame clones, some missing. The sample contains under 30,000 clones, about four fifths of which appear only once. Sequencing used PBMCs, obtained around atezolizumab (anti-PD-L1) treatment. These receptors came from a man aged 65-85 years with urothelial cancer.

Only one count was recorded for this clone. The J gene is TRBJ2-5, the V gene TRBV7-3; TRBD1 aligns across 8 bases. Looked up from germline, CDR1 is SGHTA and CDR2 is FQGTGA. The CDR3 loop spans 13 amino acids. V lost 4 bases to trimming and J lost 7 bases; unmatched junction nucleotides: 5. The CDR3 DNA sequence: TGTGCCAGCAGCTCCTCCGGGACAGGGACCCAGTACTTC. The encoded protein is CASSSSGTGTQYF.

V gene TRBV9 combines with J gene TRBJ2-7; 9 nucleotides agree with TRBD2. There are 15 residues in the CDR3. Looked up from germline, CDR1 is SGDLS and CDR2 is YYNGEE. The junction had 9 bases not matched to a gene; V was cut back by 4 bases and J by 4 bases. The CDR3 loop is CASSPQVAGVYEQYF. CDR3 nucleotides: TGTGCCAGCAGCCCCCAGGTAGCGGGAGTTTACGAGCAGTACTTC.

This clone was counted once. This chain links TRBV5-6 with TRBJ2-7, with 9 nucleotides matching TRBD1. This CDR3 contains 15 residues. J lost 2 bases, V lost 5 bases, and 8 bases had no gene match. Germline assignment: CDR1 SGHDT and CDR2 YYEEEE. CDR3 loop: CASRRRQGVPYEQYF. DNA of the CDR3: TGTGCCAGCAGGAGGAGACAGGGGGTACCCTACGAGCAGTACTTC.

The V call is TRBV7-2, the J call TRBJ2-1, with TRBD2 matching over 9 bases. Trimming cost V 8 bases and J 5 bases; bases outside gene matches: 10. This CDR3 spans 15 amino acids. Germline CDR1 SGHTA, CDR2 FQGNSA. DNA of the CDR3: TGTGCCAGCTCTACCTCTAGCGGGACCCACAATGAGCAGTTCTTC. Amino acid sequence: CASSTSSGTHNEQFF. The variable domain in full, with the rest retrieved from reference TRBV7-2 and TRBJ2-1, is GAGVSQSPSNKVTEKGKDVELRCDPISGHTALYWYRQSLGQGLEFLIYFQGNSAPDKSGLPSDRFSAERTGGSVSTLTIQRTQQEDSAVYLCASSTSSGTHNEQFFGPGTRLTVL.

The chain uses TRBV4-1 and TRBJ2-5; perhaps TRBD2 as D (5 bases). V lost 0 bases and J lost 3, with 23 bases in between. This CDR3 is built from 19 residues. CDR1 and CDR2 (germline): MGHRA, YSYEKL. CDR3 region: CASSQDWSQRLRIEETQYF. CDR3 sequence (DNA): TGCGCCAGCAGCCAAGATTGGTCCCAGAGACTAAGAATAGAAGAGACCCAGTACTTC.

This chain uses TRBV27 with TRBJ1-2; 7 bases agree with TRBD1. The CDR3 totals 15 residues. The germline V gene encodes CDR1 MNHEY and CDR2 SMNVEV (reference sequence). The V segment lost 7 bases and the J segment 0 bases; nucleotides outside the gene matches: 8. CDR3 DNA sequence: TGTGCCAGCATAGGCCGACAGGGAGCTAACTATGGCTACACCTTC. It specifies CASIGRQGANYGYTF.

This clone has a single count. The chain has TRBV6-1 and TRBJ1-2, with D possibly TRBD1 on 6 matching bases. The germline gives CDR1 MNHNS, CDR2 SASEGT. Trimming stripped 4 bases from V and 4 bases from J, with 16 bases between. The CDR3 length is 15 residues. CDR3 protein: CASSARGQGPYGYTF. The CDR3 nucleotides read TGTGCCAGCAGTGCAAGGGGACAAGGGCCCTATGGCTACACCTTC.

The chain is built from TRBV4-3 and TRBJ1-2; TRBD1 matches 8 bases. The CDR3 totals 15 residues. The ends lost 3 bases at V and 1 base at J; junction bases unmatched: 4. CDR1 is LGHNA, CDR2 YSLEER, per germline. The DNA of the CDR3 is TGCGCCAGCAGCCAGGACAGGGTAAATAACTATGGCTACACCTTC. Translated: CASSQDRVNNYGYTF.

The chain is built from TRBV9 and TRBJ2-2, with D possibly matching TRBD2 (6 bases). V gave up 6 bases and J gave up 4 bases, with 10 bases separating them. Per the germline V gene, CDR1 is SGDLS and CDR2 is YYNGEE. The CDR3 loop spans 13 amino acids. In DNA, the CDR3 is TGTGCCAGCACCTTCGGGAGCACCGGGGAGCTGTTTTTT. It specifies CASTFGSTGELFF.

This chain uses TRBV5-1 with TRBJ2-1; 7 positions agree with TRBD1. This CDR3 is 15 amino acids long. The germline gives CDR1 SGHRS, CDR2 YFSETQ. V dropped 4 bases and J dropped 2; count of bases not matched to a gene: 6. The CDR3, as DNA: TGCGCCAGCAGCACAGACAGGGCGGCCTACAATGAGCAGTTCTTC. Its protein is CASSTDRAAYNEQFF.

The rearrangement links TRBV7-9 to TRBJ2-1, with 7 bases matching TRBD1. V was pared by 4 bases and J by 14 bases, with 8 bases of the junction left unmatched. Germline values: CDR1 SEHNR, CDR2 FQNEAQ (reference sequence). This CDR3 spans 12 amino acids. As DNA, the CDR3 is TGTGCCAGCAGCTCCTCCGGGACAGCGGAGTTCTTC. Its protein is CASSSSGTAEFF.

This clone has more than one count but fewer than ten. The chain uses TRBV7-2 and TRBJ1-6, with 7 bases identical to TRBD1. The CDR3 extends over 17 amino acids. Germline V gene lookup returns CDR1 SGHTA and CDR2 FQGNSA. The ends lost 1 base at V and 0 bases at J; junction bases unmatched: 3. The CDR3 loop is CASSLVGQSSYNSPLHF. The CDR3 region has the DNA TGTGCCAGCAGCTTAGTGGGACAGAGCTCCTATAATTCACCCCTCCACTTT. Complete variable domain (other parts from reference TRBV7-2 and TRBJ1-6): GAGVSQSPSNKVTEKGKDVELRCDPISGHTALYWYRQSLGQGLEFLIYFQGNSAPDKSGLPSDRFSAERTGGSVSTLTIQRTQQEDSAVYLCASSLVGQSSYNSPLHFGNGTRLTVT.

J is TRBJ2-7 and V is TRBV6-5; the match to TRBD1 covers 12 bases. After removal of 5 bases from V and 7 bases from J, the junction contained 9 bases not matched to a gene. The CDR3 spans 15 residues. Germline V gene sequence: CDR1 MNHEY, CDR2 SVGAGI. The CDR3 here is CASSKWGQGAGEQYF. DNA of the CDR3: TGTGCCAGCAGTAAATGGGGACAGGGGGCTGGAGAGCAGTACTTC.

The chain recombines TRBV19 with TRBJ2-1; 7 positions match TRBD2. This CDR3 region has 17 residues. Germline CDR1 is LNHDA and CDR2 is SQIVND (reference sequence). V was clipped by 6 bases and J by 3 bases; unmatched bases: 14. The DNA for the CDR3 is TGTGCCAGTAGCCACCCCGCCCTAGCGGCTGGCTACAATGAGCAGTTCTTC. As protein: CASSHPALAAGYNEQFF.

This clone was seen a handful of times. The rearrangement joins TRBV6-1 to TRBJ2-7; tentatively, D is TRBD2 (6 bases). The V gene lost 8 bases and the J gene lost 1 base, with 12 bases spanning the gap. The germline V gene has CDR1 MNHNS and CDR2 SASEGT. This CDR3 is built from 13 residues. The CDR3 is CASGKGTSYEQYF. The CDR3 DNA is TGTGCCAGCGGGAAGGGGACTTCCTACGAGCAGTACTTC.

J is TRBJ2-7 and V is TRBV5-4, with D tentatively TRBD2 (5 bases). The V and J ends lost 1 base and 3 bases respectively, with 11 bases between them. This CDR3 has 14 amino acids. Germline CDR1 and CDR2: SGHNT and YYREEE (reference sequence). CDR3 sequence: CASSLRGISYEQYF. As DNA, the CDR3 is TGTGCCAGCAGCTTGAGAGGGATCAGCTACGAGCAGTACTTC.

The chain carries TRBV6-4 and TRBJ1-1, with TRBD1 identical over 9 bases. The V gene end was trimmed by 10 bases and the J gene end by 0 bases; junction bases not matched to a gene: 9. Germline lookup yields CDR1 MRHNA and CDR2 SNTAGT. The CDR3 covers 15 residues. The CDR3 reads CATKGGTGLNTEAFF. For the CDR3, the DNA is TGTGCCACCAAAGGGGGGACAGGGTTGAACACTGAAGCTTTCTTT.

The V gene is TRBV7-9, the J gene TRBJ1-3, with 7 bases identical to TRBD1. V lost 4 bases to trimming and J lost 3 bases; unmatched junction nucleotides: 6. This CDR3 comprises 15 residues. Germline CDR1 is SEHNR and CDR2 is FQNEAQ (reference sequence). CDR3 in DNA: TGTGCCAGCAGCTCGACAGGGCACATTGGAAACACCATATATTTT. Translated, it gives CASSSTGHIGNTIYF. Variable domain in full (rest from reference TRBV7-9 and TRBJ1-3): DTGVSQNPRHKITKRGQNVTFRCDPISEHNRLYWYRQTLGQGPEFLTYFQNEAQLEKSRLLSDRFSAERPKGSFSTLEIQRTEQGDSAMYLCASSSTGHIGNTIYFGEGSWLTVV.

This sequence joins TRBV5-1 and TRBJ1-2; no reliable D call. Germline V gives CDR1 SGHRS, CDR2 YFSETQ. Trimming removed 3 bases from V and 2 bases from J, with 8 bases in between. The CDR3 runs to 13 residues. CDR3 sequence reads: CASSSGGNYGYTF. CDR3 DNA: TGCGCCAGCAGCTCGGGAGGGAACTATGGCTACACCTTC.

The CDR3 region is CASSLSLETQYF. The DNA of the CDR3 is TGCGCCAGCAGCTTGTCATTGGAGACCCAGTACTTC. The chain recombines TRBV5-1 with TRBJ2-5, with D uncertain. Trimming left V 1 base short and J 5 bases short, with 6 bases between. Per the germline V gene, CDR1 is SGHRS and CDR2 is YFSETQ. The CDR3 is 12 residues long.

The chain combines TRBV4-3 with TRBJ1-2; D is unresolved. In germline, CDR1 is LGHNA, CDR2 YSLEER. This CDR3 contains 15 residues. Trimming pared 0 bases from V and 4 bases from J, leaving 12 bases between. This CDR3 is CASSQESGRSYGYTF. DNA of the CDR3: TGCGCCAGCAGCCAAGAAAGCGGCAGGTCCTATGGCTACACCTTC.

A few counts support this clone. The V call is TRBV5-1, the J call TRBJ2-3, with D possibly TRBD1 on 6 matching bases. There are 15 residues in the CDR3. Looked up from germline, CDR1 is SGHRS and CDR2 is YFSETQ. V lost 4 bases, J lost 3 bases, and 15 bases lay in between. For the CDR3, the DNA is TGCGCCAGCAGCCAGACTTCACAGGGTACAGATACGCAGTATTTT. It yields the protein CASSQTSQGTDTQYF. Full variable domain (rest looked up from reference TRBV5-1 and TRBJ2-3): KAGVTQTPRYLIKTRGQQVTLSCSPISGHRSVSWYQQTPGQGLQFLFEYFSETQRNKGNFPGRFSGRQFSNSRSEMNVSTLELGDSALYLCASSQTSQGTDTQYFGPGTRLTVL.

The V call is TRBV11-2, the J call TRBJ2-7, with TRBD1 matching 8 bases. CDR3 size: 16 residues. The junction had 7 bases not matched to a gene; V was cut back by 1 base and J by 2 bases. The V gene's germline CDR1 is SGHAT and CDR2 FQNNGV. The CDR3 DNA reads as TGTGCCAGCAGCTTAGCCCGGACAGGGCGAACCTACGAGCAGTACTTC. It yields the protein CASSLARTGRTYEQYF.

The chain recombines TRBV7-2 with TRBJ2-5; 13 bases are a match to TRBD2. CDR1 is SGHTA and CDR2 is FQGNSA in the germline V gene. The CDR3 runs to 14 residues. V was pared by 5 bases and J by 7 bases, with 4 bases of the junction left unmatched. In DNA, the CDR3 is TGTGCCAGCAGCCCCACTAGCGGGAGGGTGACCCAGTACTTC. This encodes CASSPTSGRVTQYF.

The V gene is TRBV18, the J gene TRBJ2-1; 11 bases line up with TRBD2. The CDR3 runs to 15 residues. V shed 5 bases and J 3 bases; nucleotides not matched to a gene: 3. Per the germline V gene, CDR1 is KGHSH and CDR2 is LQKENI. The CDR3 DNA reads as TGTGCCAGCTCAACCGGGACTAGCGGCTACAATGAGCAGTTCTTC. This codes for CASSTGTSGYNEQFF.

The chain employs TRBV11-1 and TRBJ2-1; D is perhaps TRBD2 (6 bases). The CDR3 spans 16 residues. Germline V CDR1 and CDR2: SGHAT, FQDESV (reference sequence). Trimming left V 4 bases short and J 5 bases short, with 18 bases between. The CDR3 loop is CASSSGIADGNNEQFF. The CDR3 DNA reads as TGTGCCAGCAGCTCGGGGATAGCGGATGGGAACAATGAGCAGTTCTTC.

V usage is TRBV7-8 and J usage is TRBJ1-1; 7 bases are a match to TRBD1. The CDR3 consists of 13 residues. Trimming at V came to 1 base and at J to 4 bases, leaving 0 bases not matched to a gene. Germline loops: CDR1 SGHVS, CDR2 FQNEAQ. CDR3 sequence: CASSLDRGTEAFF. The CDR3 nucleotides read TGTGCCAGCAGCTTAGACAGGGGCACTGAAGCTTTCTTT.

The gene calls are TRBV11-2 and TRBJ1-1; D not resolved. Trimming shortened V by 2 bases and J by 1 base, and 8 bases separated the two germline ends. CDR1 SGHAT and CDR2 FQNNGV come from the germline V gene. The CDR3 runs 14 residues. The CDR3 is CASSLHFSNTEAFF. The CDR3, as DNA: TGTGCCAGCAGCTTACATTTTTCGAACACTGAAGCTTTCTTT. Filled out from reference TRBV11-2 and TRBJ1-1, the complete variable domain reads EAGVAQSPRYKIIEKRQSVAFWCNPISGHATLYWYQQILGQGPKLLIQFQNNGVVDDSQLPKDRFSAERLKGVDSTLKIQPAKLEDSAVYLCASSLHFSNTEAFFGQGTRLTVV.

CDR3 DNA sequence: TGTGCCTGGAGGAAGGGGGGGGGTTCCGAGCAGTACTTC. The encoded protein is CAWRKGGGSEQYF. The chain combines TRBV30 with TRBJ2-7; D is possibly TRBD2 (7 bases). The CDR3 length is 13 residues. V was shortened by 3 bases and J by 6 bases, with 15 bases between the two germline ends. Germline CDR1 is GTSNPN and CDR2 is SVGIG (reference sequence).

The V and J genes are TRBV7-9 and TRBJ1-6; D ambiguous. CDR1 is SEHNR and CDR2 is FQNEAQ in the germline V gene (reference sequence). The CDR3 totals 13 residues. V lost 0 bases to trimming and J lost 10 bases, with 7 bases between them. CDR3 nucleotide sequence: TGTGCCAGCAGCTTAGCGCAGAAATCACCCCTCCACTTT. This translates into CASSLAQKSPLHF.